The rows below give T cell receptor beta chains drawn from one sample of a study of shared clonotypes between healthy human individuals. Measured with immunoSEQ multiplex PCR; TCRdb has only the in-frame clones, and not every one. This sample has millions of clones, with over 85% found just once. Sequencing input: naive CD4+ T cells sorted from blood. The receptors derive from a man younger than 35 in good health. The CDR3 runs from the conserved cysteine through the conserved F or W.

J gene: TRBJ2-6; V gene: TRBV19; CDR3 protein: CASRELRGEAGANVLTF
J gene: TRBJ1-3; V gene: TRBV6-1; CDR3 protein: CASSEEGRGSGNTIYF
J gene: TRBJ2-3; V gene: TRBV15; CDR3 protein: CATSRALWLATDTQYF
J gene: TRBJ1-2; V gene: TRBV28; CDR3 protein: CASSFPGPPNYGYTF
J gene: TRBJ2-3; V gene: TRBV6-5; CDR3 protein: CASSRQGSTDTQYF
J gene: TRBJ1-2; V gene: TRBV5-4; CDR3 protein: CASSLDTANYGYTF
J gene: TRBJ1-5; V gene: TRBV6-1; CDR3 protein: CASSVQGLLAQHF
J gene: TRBJ2-7; V gene: TRBV6-5; CDR3 protein: CASSQGMPGEQYF
J gene: TRBJ1-2; V gene: TRBV7-8; CDR3 protein: CASSSPQNYGYTF
J gene: TRBJ2-7; V gene: TRBV5-1; CDR3 protein: CASSARDRGYEQYF
J gene: TRBJ1-1; V gene: TRBV9; CDR3 protein: CASSVQTGTEAFF
J gene: TRBJ2-2; V gene: TRBV25-1; CDR3 protein: CASSDRAMELFF
J gene: TRBJ2-1; V gene: TRBV7-2; CDR3 protein: CASSLAGGRDEQFF
J gene: TRBJ1-6; V gene: TRBV2; CDR3 protein: CARSGTGTSPLHF